One sample yielded the 8 T cell receptor beta chains listed below, sequenced in a study of blood T cell repertoires in COVID-19. Assay used: immunoSEQ multiplex PCR; TCRdb lists only in-frame clones, some missing. The sample carries roughly 520,000 clones, more than 75% recorded once. Material: PBMCs or T cells enriched from blood (not recorded which). Source of these receptors: a woman aged 40 to 50 who had recovered from COVID-19.

The chain couples TRBV7-9 to TRBJ2-3; TRBD2 matches 8 bases. The CDR3 is made up of 16 amino acids. V lost 1 base and J lost 2; bases outside the gene matches: 5. Germline loops: CDR1 SEHNR, CDR2 FQNEAQ (reference sequence). CDR3 sequence reads: CASSLVVAGYTDTQYF. CDR3 in DNA: TGTGCCAGCAGCTTAGTGGTAGCGGGGTACACAGATACGCAGTATTTT. The complete variable domain, with remaining parts taken from reference TRBV7-9 and TRBJ2-3, reads DTGVSQNPRHKITKRGQNVTFRCDPISEHNRLYWYRQTLGQGPEFLTYFQNEAQLEKSRLLSDRFSAERPKGSFSTLEIQRTEQGDSAMYLCASSLVVAGYTDTQYFGPGTRLTVL.

The rearrangement uses TRBV5-4 and TRBJ2-2; TRBD1 matches 7 bases. Trimming removed 4 bases from V and 3 bases from J; junction bases left unmatched: 9. Germline values: CDR1 SGHNT, CDR2 YYREEE (reference sequence). CDR3 length: 16 residues. The CDR3 DNA follows: TGTGCCAGCAGCCCCGATCCGGGACAGTACACCGGGGAGCTGTTTTTT. Translating gives CASSPDPGQYTGELFF.

The V and J genes are TRBV28 and TRBJ2-5, with D possibly being TRBD2 (6 bases). The CDR3 extends over 14 amino acids. V lost 2 bases to trimming and J lost 2 bases, with 9 bases between them. Germline V gene lookup returns CDR1 MDHEN and CDR2 SYDVKM. The CDR3 bases are TGTGCCAGCAGTTTAGGAGGGCTACAAGAGACCCAGTACTTC. It encodes CASSLGGLQETQYF. The variable domain in full, with the rest retrieved from reference TRBV28 and TRBJ2-5, is DVKVTQSSRYLVKRTGEKVFLECVQDMDHENMFWYRQDPGLGLRLIYFSYDVKMKEKGDIPEGYSVSREKKERFSLILESASTNQTSMYLCASSLGGLQETQYFGPGTRLLVL.

In this sample, this clone turned up once. The chain has TRBV4-3 and TRBJ2-1, with 10 bases fitting TRBD1. The CDR3 is 15 residues long. Germline CDR1 reads LGHNA; CDR2 reads YSLEER. The junction had 5 bases not matched to a gene; V was cut back by 6 bases and J by 3 bases. The DNA of the CDR3 is TGCGCCAGCAGTCTCCGGGACAGGGGCTACAATGAGCAGTTCTTC. Translated, it gives CASSLRDRGYNEQFF.

The chain couples TRBV28 to TRBJ2-5, with D possibly being TRBD2 (6 bases). CDR1 is MDHEN and CDR2 is SYDVKM in the germline V gene. The CDR3 has 14 amino acids. V was trimmed by 7 bases and J by 1 base, leaving 13 bases between them. In nucleotides, the CDR3 is TGTGCCAGCACCGAAGGGACTGCCCAAGAGACCCAGTACTTC. It yields the protein CASTEGTAQETQYF.

V and J are TRBV29-1 and TRBJ1-4; 9 bases fit TRBD1. V was pared by 6 bases and J by 0 bases, with 5 bases of the junction left unmatched. CDR3 length equals 15 residues. Germline CDR1 reads SQVTM; CDR2 reads ANQGSEA. The CDR3 DNA reads as TGCAGCGTAGGACAGGGGTCATCAACTAATGAAAAACTGTTTTTT. It specifies CSVGQGSSTNEKLFF. Full variable domain (missing parts from reference TRBV29-1 and TRBJ1-4): SAVISQKPSRDICQRGTSLTIQCQVDSQVTMMFWYRQQPGQSLTLIATANQGSEATYESGFVIDKFPISRPNLTFSTLTVSNMSPEDSSIYLCSVGQGSSTNEKLFFGSGTQLSVL.

The V call is TRBV4-1, the J call TRBJ2-5; 9 bases are a match to TRBD2. Germline V CDR1 and CDR2: MGHRA, YSYEKL. V dropped 0 bases and J dropped 1; count of bases not matched to a gene: 12. The CDR3 runs to 19 residues. This CDR3 is CASSQETVQETSGQETQYF. Here the CDR3 DNA reads TGCGCCAGCAGCCAAGAAACTGTTCAGGAGACTAGCGGCCAAGAGACCCAGTACTTC.

This clone was seen only once. The chain employs TRBV5-1 and TRBJ2-5; tentatively, D is TRBD1 (5 bases). The CDR3 length is 14 residues. V lost 3 bases and J 1 base, leaving 10 bases between the germline ends. Germline V gene lookup returns CDR1 SGHRS and CDR2 YFSETQ. In nucleotides, the CDR3 is TGCGCCAGCAGCTCTATAGACAGCCAAGAGACCCAGTACTTC. Translation: CASSSIDSQETQYF.